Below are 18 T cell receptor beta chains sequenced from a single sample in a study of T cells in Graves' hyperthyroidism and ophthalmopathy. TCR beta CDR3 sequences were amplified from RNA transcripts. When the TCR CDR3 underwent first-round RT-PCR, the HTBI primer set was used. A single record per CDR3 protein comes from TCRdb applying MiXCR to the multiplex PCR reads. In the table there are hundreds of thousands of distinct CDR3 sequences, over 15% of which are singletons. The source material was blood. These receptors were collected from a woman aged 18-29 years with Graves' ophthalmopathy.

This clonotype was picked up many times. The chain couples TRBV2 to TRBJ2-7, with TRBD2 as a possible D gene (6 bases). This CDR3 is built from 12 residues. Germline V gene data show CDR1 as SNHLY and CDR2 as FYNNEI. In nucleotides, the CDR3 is TGTGCGAGAGGGCCGGGGGTTTGGGAGCAGTACTTC. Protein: CARGPGVWEQYF.

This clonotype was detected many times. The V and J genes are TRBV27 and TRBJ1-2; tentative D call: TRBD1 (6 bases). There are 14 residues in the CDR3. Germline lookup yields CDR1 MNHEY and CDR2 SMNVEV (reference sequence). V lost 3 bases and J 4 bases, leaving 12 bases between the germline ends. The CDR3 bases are TGTGCCAGCAGTTTGGGGGCACAGGGCTATGGCTACACCTTC. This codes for CASSLGAQGYGYTF.

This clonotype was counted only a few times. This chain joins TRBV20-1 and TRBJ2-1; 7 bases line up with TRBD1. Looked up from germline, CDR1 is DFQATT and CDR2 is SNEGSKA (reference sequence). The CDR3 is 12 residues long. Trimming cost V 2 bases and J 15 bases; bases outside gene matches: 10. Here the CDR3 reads CSARKDSGQPFF. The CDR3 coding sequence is TGCAGTGCTAGAAAAGATTCGGGACAGCCGTTCTTC.

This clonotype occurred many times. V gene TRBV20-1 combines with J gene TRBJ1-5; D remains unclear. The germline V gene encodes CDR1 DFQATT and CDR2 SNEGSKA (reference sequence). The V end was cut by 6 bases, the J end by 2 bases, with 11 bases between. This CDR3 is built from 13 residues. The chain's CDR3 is CSAPSRGNQPQHF. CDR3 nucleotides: TGCAGTGCCCCCTCTCGGGGCAATCAGCCCCAGCATTTT.

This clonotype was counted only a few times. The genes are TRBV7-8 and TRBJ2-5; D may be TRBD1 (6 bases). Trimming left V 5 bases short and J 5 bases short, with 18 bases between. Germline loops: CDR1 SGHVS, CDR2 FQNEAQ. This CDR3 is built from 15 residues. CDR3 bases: TGTGCCAGCAGCCCCCGGGACACACTAAGGGAGACCCAGTACTTC. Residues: CASSPRDTLRETQYF.

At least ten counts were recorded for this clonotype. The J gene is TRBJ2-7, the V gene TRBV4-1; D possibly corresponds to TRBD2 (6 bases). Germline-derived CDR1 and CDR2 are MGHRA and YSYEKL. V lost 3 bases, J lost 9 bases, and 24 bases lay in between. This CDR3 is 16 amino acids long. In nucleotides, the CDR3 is TGCGCCAGCAGCCATCCCAACGGGAATCCCTCCGGGAGGCAGTACTTC. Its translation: CASSHPNGNPSGRQYF.

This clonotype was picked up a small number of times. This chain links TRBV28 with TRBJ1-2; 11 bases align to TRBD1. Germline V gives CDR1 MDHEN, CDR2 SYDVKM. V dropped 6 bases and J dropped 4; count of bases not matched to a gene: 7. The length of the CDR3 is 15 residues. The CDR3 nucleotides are TGTGCCAGCAGAACAGGGACAGGGGGTTCCTATGGCTACACCTTC. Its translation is CASRTGTGGSYGYTF.

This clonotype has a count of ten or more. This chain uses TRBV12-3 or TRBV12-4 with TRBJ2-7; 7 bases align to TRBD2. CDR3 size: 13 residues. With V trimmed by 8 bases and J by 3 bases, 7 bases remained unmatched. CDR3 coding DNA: TGTGCCAGCGCCGGACTAGAGTACTACGAGCAGTACTTC. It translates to CASAGLEYYEQYF.

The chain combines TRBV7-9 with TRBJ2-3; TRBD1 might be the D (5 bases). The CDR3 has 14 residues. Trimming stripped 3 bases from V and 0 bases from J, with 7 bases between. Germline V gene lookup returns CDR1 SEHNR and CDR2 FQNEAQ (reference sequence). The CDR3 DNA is TGTGCCAGCAGCTTGACAGCTAGCACAGATACGCAGTATTTT. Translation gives CASSLTASTDTQYF.

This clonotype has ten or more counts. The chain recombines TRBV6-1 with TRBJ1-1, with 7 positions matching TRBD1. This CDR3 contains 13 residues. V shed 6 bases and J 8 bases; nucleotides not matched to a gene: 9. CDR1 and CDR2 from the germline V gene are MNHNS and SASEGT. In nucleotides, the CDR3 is TGTGCCAGCAGGCGACAGGGACCAGGCGAAGCTTTCTTT. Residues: CASRRQGPGEAFF.

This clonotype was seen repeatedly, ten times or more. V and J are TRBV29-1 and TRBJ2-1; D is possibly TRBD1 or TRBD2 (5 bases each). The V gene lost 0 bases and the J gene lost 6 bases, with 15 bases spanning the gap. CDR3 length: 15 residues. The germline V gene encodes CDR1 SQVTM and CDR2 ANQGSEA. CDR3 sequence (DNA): TGCAGCGTTGAAGACCTCTCAATTGGGGGCAATGAGCAGTTCTTC. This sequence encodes CSVEDLSIGGNEQFF.

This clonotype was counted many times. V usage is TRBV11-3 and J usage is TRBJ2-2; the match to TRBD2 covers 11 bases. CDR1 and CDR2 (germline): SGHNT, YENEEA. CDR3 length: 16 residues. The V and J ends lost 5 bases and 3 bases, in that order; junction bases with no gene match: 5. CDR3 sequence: CASSLTSGSDTGELFF. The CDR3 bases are TGTGCCAGCAGCCTCACTAGCGGGAGCGACACCGGGGAGCTGTTTTTT.

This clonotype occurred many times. The CDR3 protein is CASMGGANVLTF. The DNA for the CDR3 is TGTGCCAGCATGGGAGGGGCCAACGTCCTGACTTTC. The chain employs TRBV6-1 and TRBJ2-6; D gene uncertain. The germline V gene has CDR1 MNHNS and CDR2 SASEGT. The CDR3 has 12 residues. Trimming pared 7 bases from V and 4 bases from J, leaving 5 bases between.

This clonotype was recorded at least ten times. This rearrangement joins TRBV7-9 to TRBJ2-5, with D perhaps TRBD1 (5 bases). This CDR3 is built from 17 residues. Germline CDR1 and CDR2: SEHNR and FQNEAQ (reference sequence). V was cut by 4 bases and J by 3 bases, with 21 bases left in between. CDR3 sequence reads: CASSSRWTTSREETQYF. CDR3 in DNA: TGTGCCAGCAGCTCACGTTGGACGACCTCCAGGGAAGAGACCCAGTACTTC.

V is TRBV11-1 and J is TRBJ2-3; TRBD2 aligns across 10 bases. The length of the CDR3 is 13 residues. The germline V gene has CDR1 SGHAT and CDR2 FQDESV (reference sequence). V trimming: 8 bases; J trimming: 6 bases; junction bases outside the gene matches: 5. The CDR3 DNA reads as TGTGCCAGCGGCAGCGGGAGGGCTGATACGCAGTATTTT. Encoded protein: CASGSGRADTQYF.

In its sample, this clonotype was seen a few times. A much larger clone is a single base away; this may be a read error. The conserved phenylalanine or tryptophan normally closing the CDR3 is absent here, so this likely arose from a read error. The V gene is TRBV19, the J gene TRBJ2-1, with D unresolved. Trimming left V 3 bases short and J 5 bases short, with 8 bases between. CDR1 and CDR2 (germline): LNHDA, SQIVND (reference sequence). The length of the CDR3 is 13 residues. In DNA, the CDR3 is TGTGCCAGTAGTATCGGACCTAACAATGAGCAGTTCCTC. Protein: CASSIGPNNEQFL.

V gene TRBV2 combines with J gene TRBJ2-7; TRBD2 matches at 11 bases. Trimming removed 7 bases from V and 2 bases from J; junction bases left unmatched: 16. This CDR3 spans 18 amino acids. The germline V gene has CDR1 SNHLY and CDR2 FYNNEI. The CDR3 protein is CASTIRRLAGGNPYEQYF. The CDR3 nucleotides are TGTGCCAGCACCATACGAAGGCTAGCGGGAGGAAACCCCTACGAGCAGTACTTC.

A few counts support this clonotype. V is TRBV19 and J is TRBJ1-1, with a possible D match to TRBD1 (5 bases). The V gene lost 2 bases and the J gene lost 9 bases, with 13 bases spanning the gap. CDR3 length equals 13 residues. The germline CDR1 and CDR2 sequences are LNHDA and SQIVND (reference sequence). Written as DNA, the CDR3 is TGTGCCAGTAGTATAAGGGCAGGGAATAAAGCTTTCTTT. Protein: CASSIRAGNKAFF.